The source of this T cell receptor (beta chain) is a study of T cells in Graves' hyperthyroidism and ophthalmopathy. Lactation, pregnancy, other autoimmune disease or uncontrolled infection excluded patients. In making diagnoses, clinical symptoms, serum thyroxine and TRAb, thyroid ultrasound and orbital computed tomography were all used. First hyperthyroidism diagnosis is when the blood sample was obtained, before any ophthalmopathy symptoms. Amplification of TCR beta CDR3 regions was performed using RNA transcripts as template. An initial round of RT-PCR targeting the TCR CDR3 relied on the HTBI primer set. TCRdb re-analysed the multiplex PCR reads in MiXCR, keeping a single row per CDR3 protein. The repertoire includes a few hundred thousand distinct CDR3 sequences, roughly 14% of them detected once, and 20% sits in the top ten. The sequencing input was blood. The clonotype originates from a man aged 30 to 45 with Graves' hyperthyroidism that later progressed to Graves' ophthalmopathy.

The CDR3 DNA reads as TGTGCCAGCAGCTTAGCCCCAGGGGAGCGGGGGGCCTACAATGAGCAGTTCTTC. Translated, it gives CASSLAPGERGAYNEQFF. The V call is TRBV11-2, the J call TRBJ2-1, with 9 positions matching TRBD2. In germline, CDR1 is SGHAT, CDR2 FQNNGV. The V segment lost 1 base and the J segment 2 bases; nucleotides outside the gene matches: 9. The CDR3 sequence is 18 residues long.